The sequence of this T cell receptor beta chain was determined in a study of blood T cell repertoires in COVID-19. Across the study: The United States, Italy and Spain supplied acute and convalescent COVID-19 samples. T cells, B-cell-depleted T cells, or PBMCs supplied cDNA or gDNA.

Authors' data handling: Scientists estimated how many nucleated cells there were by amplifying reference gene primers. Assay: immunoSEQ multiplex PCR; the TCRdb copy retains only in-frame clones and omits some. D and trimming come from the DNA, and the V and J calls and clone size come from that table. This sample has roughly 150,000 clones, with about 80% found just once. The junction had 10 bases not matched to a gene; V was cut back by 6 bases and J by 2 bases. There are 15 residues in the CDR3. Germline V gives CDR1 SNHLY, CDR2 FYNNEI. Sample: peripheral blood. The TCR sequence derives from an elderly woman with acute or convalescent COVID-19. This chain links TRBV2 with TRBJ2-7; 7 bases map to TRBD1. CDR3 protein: CASRAGQAATYEQYF. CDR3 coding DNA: TGTGCCAGCAGGGCCGGACAGGCAGCAACCTACGAGCAGTACTTC.